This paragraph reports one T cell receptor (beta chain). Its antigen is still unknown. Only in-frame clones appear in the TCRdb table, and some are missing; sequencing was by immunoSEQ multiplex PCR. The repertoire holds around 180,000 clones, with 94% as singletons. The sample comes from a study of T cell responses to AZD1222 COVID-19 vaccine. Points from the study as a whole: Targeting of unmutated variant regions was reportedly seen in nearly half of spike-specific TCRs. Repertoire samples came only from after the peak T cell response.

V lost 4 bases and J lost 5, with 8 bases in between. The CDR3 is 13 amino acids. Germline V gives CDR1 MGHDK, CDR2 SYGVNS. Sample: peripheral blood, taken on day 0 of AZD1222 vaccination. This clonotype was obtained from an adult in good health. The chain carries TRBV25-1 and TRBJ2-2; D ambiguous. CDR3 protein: CASSATPTGELFF. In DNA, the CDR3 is TGTGCCAGCAGTGCGACTCCGACCGGGGAGCTGTTTTTT.